This T cell receptor (beta chain) is from a study of blood T cell repertoires in COVID-19. Study background: The United States, Italy and Spain were the sources of the acute and convalescent COVID-19 samples. T cells, B-cell-depleted T cells, or PBMCs supplied cDNA or gDNA.

Study processing details: Amplifying reference gene primers gave estimates of nucleated cell counts. Produced via immunoSEQ multiplex PCR; TCRdb's table is partial and in-frame only. V, J and clone size are taken as reported in that table, and D and trimming were inferred from the DNA itself. In the table there are about 110,000 clones, 80% to 90% of which are singletons. In this sample, this clone is medium-sized (0.01 to 0.1%). Sequenced sample: peripheral blood. This TCR was recovered from a man in his forties or fifties with active or convalescent COVID-19.

CDR3 loop: CASSPQGQGEQYF. The CDR3 DNA sequence: TGTGCCAGCAGCCCGCAGGGACAGGGAGAGCAGTACTTC. This chain connects TRBV28 to TRBJ2-7; 9 bases map to TRBD1. Germline CDR1 and CDR2: MDHEN and SYDVKM. The CDR3 totals 13 residues. J was trimmed by 7 bases and V by 6 bases; bases with no gene match: 7.